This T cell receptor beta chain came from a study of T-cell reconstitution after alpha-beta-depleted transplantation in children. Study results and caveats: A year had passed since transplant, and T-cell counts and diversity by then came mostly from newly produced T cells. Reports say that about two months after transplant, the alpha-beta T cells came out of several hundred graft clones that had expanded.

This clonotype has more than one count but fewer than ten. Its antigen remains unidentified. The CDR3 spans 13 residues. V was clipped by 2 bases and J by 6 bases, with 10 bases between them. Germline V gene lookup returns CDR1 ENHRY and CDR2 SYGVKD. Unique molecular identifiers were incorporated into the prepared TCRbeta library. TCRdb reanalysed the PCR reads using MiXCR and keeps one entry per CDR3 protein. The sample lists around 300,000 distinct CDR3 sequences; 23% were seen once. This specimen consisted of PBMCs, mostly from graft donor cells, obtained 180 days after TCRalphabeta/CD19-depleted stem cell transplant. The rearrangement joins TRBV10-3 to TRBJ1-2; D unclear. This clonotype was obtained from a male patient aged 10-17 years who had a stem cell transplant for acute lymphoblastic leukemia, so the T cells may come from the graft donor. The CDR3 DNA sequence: TGTGCCATCAGTGAGGGGCTCACCGATGGCTACACCTTC. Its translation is CAISEGLTDGYTF.